The text below deals with one T cell receptor (beta chain). One end of the junction does not line up with germline, which may come from a read error. This specimen belongs to a study of CD8 T cells in Susac syndrome. RNA totalling roughly 0.45 to 1 ug underwent reverse transcription with random hexamers. Amplification of TCR beta CDR3 spanned 54 Vbeta and 13 Jbeta via immunoSEQ multiplex PCR. TCRdb redid the calling of the immunoSEQ multiplex PCR reads with MiXCR, one entry per CDR3 protein. The top ten hold 0.085% to 0.095% of the sample, which has hundreds of thousands of distinct CDR3 sequences, roughly 96% seen once. Germline CDR1 LGHDT, CDR2 YNNKEL (reference sequence). This CDR3 is built from 18 residues.

Sequencing used CD4+ T cells from PBMCs. The sequence was obtained from a human donor with multiple sclerosis. The chain carries TRBV3-1 and TRBJ2-3; the match to TRBD2 covers 10 bases. CDR3 residues: CASSQFPPAGGSTDTQYF. The CDR3 bases are TGTGCCAGCAGCCAATTTCCCCCAGCGGGAGGGAGCACGGATACGCAGTATTTT.